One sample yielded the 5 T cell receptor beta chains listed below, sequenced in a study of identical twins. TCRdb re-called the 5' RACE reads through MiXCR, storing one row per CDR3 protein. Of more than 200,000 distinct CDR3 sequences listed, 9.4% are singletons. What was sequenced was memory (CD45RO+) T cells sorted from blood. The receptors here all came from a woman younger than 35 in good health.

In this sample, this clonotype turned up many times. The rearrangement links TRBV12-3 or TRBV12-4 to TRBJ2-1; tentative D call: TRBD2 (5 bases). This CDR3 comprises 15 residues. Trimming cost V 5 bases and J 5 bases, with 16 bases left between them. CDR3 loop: CASSVQDSGDNEQFF. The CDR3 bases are TGTGCCAGCAGTGTGCAGGACTCGGGCGACAATGAGCAGTTCTTC.

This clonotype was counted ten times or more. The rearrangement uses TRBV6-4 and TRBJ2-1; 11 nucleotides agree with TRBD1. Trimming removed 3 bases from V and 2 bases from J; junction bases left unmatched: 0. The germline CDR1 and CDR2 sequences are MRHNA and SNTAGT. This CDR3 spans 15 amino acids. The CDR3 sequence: CASSEGQGAYNEQFF. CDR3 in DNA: TGTGCCAGCAGTGAGGGACAGGGGGCCTACAATGAGCAGTTCTTC.

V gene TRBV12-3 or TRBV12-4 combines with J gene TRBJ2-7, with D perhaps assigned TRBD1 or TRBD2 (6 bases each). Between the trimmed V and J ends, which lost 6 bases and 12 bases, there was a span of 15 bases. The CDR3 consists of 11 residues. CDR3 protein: CASSKEGVWYF. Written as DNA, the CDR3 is TGTGCCAGCAGCAAGGAGGGGGTGTGGTACTTC.

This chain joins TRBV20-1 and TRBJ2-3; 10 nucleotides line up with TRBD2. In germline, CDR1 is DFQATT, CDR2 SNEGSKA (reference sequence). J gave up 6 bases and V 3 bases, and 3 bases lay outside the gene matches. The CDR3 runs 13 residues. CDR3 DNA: TGCAGTGCTAGTCTAGCGGGGGCGGATACGCAGTATTTT. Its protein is CSASLAGADTQYF.

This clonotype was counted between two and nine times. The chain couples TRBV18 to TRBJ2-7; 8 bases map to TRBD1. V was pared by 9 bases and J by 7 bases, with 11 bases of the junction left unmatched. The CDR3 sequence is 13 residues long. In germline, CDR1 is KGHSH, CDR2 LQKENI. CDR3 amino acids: CASTRQGTEEQYF. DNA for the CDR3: TGTGCCAGTACCCGACAGGGGACAGAAGAGCAGTACTTC. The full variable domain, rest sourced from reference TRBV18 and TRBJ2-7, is NAGVMQNPRHLVRRRGQEARLRCSPMKGHSHVYWYRQLPEEGLKFMVYLQKENIIDESGMPKERFSAEFPKEGPSILRIQQVVRGDSAAYFCASTRQGTEEQYFGPGTRLTVT.